This TCR beta chain is drawn from a study of shared clonotypes between healthy human individuals. At the level of the study: Donor composition was a couple of women and three men, aged 18 to 49. Study results and limitations: Memory subsets generally showed smaller estimated richness than naive subsets did.

Over several immunoSEQ plates, each subset's genomic DNA was distributed in even portions. About 200 ng DNA, 30,000 or so T cell genomes, went into each sorted-subset replicate PCR. The table came from immunoSEQ multiplex PCR; TCRdb's copy has only in-frame clones and leaves some out. The sample has 980,000 or so clones; approximately 80% are singletons. This clone was recorded at least ten times. Its target is unknown. CDR1 and CDR2 from the germline V gene are SNHLY and FYNNEI. This CDR3 comprises 15 residues. V was pared by 8 bases and J by 1 base, with 17 bases between. This sequence originates from a man between 18 and 29 years old in good health. The sequenced sample was memory CD4+ T cells sorted from blood. Regarding subset: CD45RA-negative fraction. The chain has TRBV2 and TRBJ1-1; D is uncertain. CDR3 nucleotides: TGTGCCAGCGTTTTGTTTAGCTTTCAGAACACTGAAGCTTTCTTT. Its translation is CASVLFSFQNTEAFF.